Sequencing of this T cell receptor (beta chain) was carried out in a study of T-cell memory formation after mild COVID-19. Turning to the study itself: Most TCR clusters belonged to a single donor. Study findings and constraints: Contracting clones, day 15 to 85, had balanced CD4/CD8, and later expanders favored CD4+. Some clones that responded were present in memory (sampled pre-infection), which suggests cross-reactive memory joined. CD4+ contracting clones lay mainly in CM and EM, CD8+ ones in EMRA.

The length of the CDR3 is 13 residues. Germline lookup yields CDR1 LGHDT and CDR2 YNNKEL (reference sequence). Unmatched junction bases numbered 12, after V lost 4 bases and J lost 14 bases. This clonotype showed up just a few times. Its antigen is currently unknown. TCRdb fed the 5' RACE reads into MiXCR, producing one record per CDR3 protein. The sample shows nearly 250,000 distinct CDR3 sequences, just over 15% of them seen only once. The chain links TRBV3-1 to TRBJ2-5, with TRBD2 matching over 8 bases. Sequenced sample: PBMCs or a T cell subset sorted from them (not recorded which). The source is an adult woman who had mild COVID-19 (a few samples of this study predate the infection). Cell type and time point are not known. This chain's CDR3 is CASSPRKRTSPYF. The CDR3 DNA follows: TGTGCCAGCAGCCCAAGGAAAAGGACTAGCCCATACTTC.